Following are 14 T cell receptor beta chains from one sample sequenced in a study of post-analysis software for immune sequencing data. Points from the study as a whole: About five TRBV segments occurring more often in patients than controls included TRBV5-6, TRBV5-1 and TRBV20-1.

These receptors have no identified antigens. The library was made from cDNA and included unique molecular identifiers. Using its own MiXCR run on the PCR reads, TCRdb lists one record per CDR3 protein. The table includes about 400,000 distinct CDR3 sequences, roughly 38% detected once. Sequencing was performed on blood. These receptors came from a girl aged 5 to 17 with multiple sclerosis.

This clonotype has more than one count but fewer than ten. The V and J genes are TRBV6-2 or TRBV6-3 and TRBJ1-5; no clear D. The germline CDR1 and CDR2 sequences are MNHEY and SVGEGT. Trimming cost V 8 bases and J 0 bases, with 17 bases left between them. This CDR3 spans 16 amino acids. The CDR3 DNA is TGTGCCAGCGGTACCGAGGGAGGGTATAGCAATCAGCCCCAGCATTTT. Its translation: CASGTEGGYSNQPQHF.

A few counts support this clonotype. The rearrangement joins TRBV5-1 to TRBJ1-1; the D is unclear. V was shortened by 2 bases and J by 0 bases, with 5 bases between the two germline ends. Germline CDR1 and CDR2: SGHRS and YFSETQ. The CDR3 is made up of 13 amino acids. CDR3 in amino acids: CASSFLMNTEAFF. The CDR3 bases are TGCGCCAGCAGCTTCCTCATGAACACTGAAGCTTTCTTT. The variable domain in full, with the rest retrieved from reference TRBV5-1 and TRBJ1-1, is KAGVTQTPRYLIKTRGQQVTLSCSPISGHRSVSWYQQTPGQGLQFLFEYFSETQRNKGNFPGRFSGRQFSNSRSEMNVSTLELGDSALYLCASSFLMNTEAFFGQGTRLTVV.

In nucleotides, the CDR3 is TGTGCCATCAGTGAGGCCCTAGGCGGGGAAGATACGCAGTATTTT. It translates to CAISEALGGEDTQYF. The gene calls are TRBV10-3 and TRBJ2-3; tentatively, D is TRBD2 (6 bases). Germline loops: CDR1 ENHRY, CDR2 SYGVKD. The CDR3 is 15 residues long. V lost 2 bases and J lost 5, with 14 bases in between.

This clonotype has just a few counts. The chain joins TRBV7-9 to TRBJ2-2; 12 nucleotides agree with TRBD1. CDR3 size: 15 residues. Germline CDR1 reads SEHNR; CDR2 reads FQNEAQ (reference sequence). After removal of 6 bases from V and 7 bases from J, the junction contained 6 bases not matched to a gene. CDR3 amino acids: CASRGQGAPGGELFF. The CDR3 DNA sequence: TGTGCCAGCAGGGGACAGGGGGCGCCCGGCGGGGAGCTGTTTTTT.

This clonotype was observed a few times. The V gene is TRBV9, the J gene TRBJ2-7; 12 positions agree with TRBD2. The CDR3 extends over 14 amino acids. V shed 4 bases and J 5 bases; nucleotides not matched to a gene: 4. CDR1 is SGDLS and CDR2 is YYNGEE in the germline V gene. CDR3 amino acids: CASSILAGGDEQYF. The DNA of the CDR3 is TGTGCCAGCAGCATACTAGCGGGGGGTGACGAGCAGTACTTC.

This clonotype was detected only a few times. The chain combines TRBV7-4 with TRBJ2-4, with 11 bases identical to TRBD1. The CDR3 extends over 14 amino acids. V lost 11 bases to trimming and J lost 13 bases; unmatched junction nucleotides: 16. Germline V lookup: CDR1 SGHVT, CDR2 SQSDAQ. Here the CDR3 DNA reads TGTGCCCGATGCCGAGGACAGGGGGCTTGGGAGCAGTACTTC. It yields the protein CARCRGQGAWEQYF. Using reference TRBV7-4 and TRBJ2-4 for the parts outside the CDR3, the full variable domain is GAGVSQSPRYKVAKRGRDVALRCDSISGHVTLYWYRQTLGQGSEVLTYSQSDAQRDKSGRPSGRFSAERPERSVSTLKIQRTEQGDSAVYLCARCRGQGAWEQYFGAGTRLSVL.

The chain couples TRBV20-1 to TRBJ2-7; D gene uncertain. Trimming took off 1 base at V and 3 bases at J, with 4 bases between the two ends. The CDR3 spans 11 residues. CDR1 DFQATT and CDR2 SNEGSKA come from the germline V gene (reference sequence). The CDR3 DNA follows: TGCAGTGCTAGAGCACTCTACGAGCAGTACTTC. Protein: CSARALYEQYF.

The rearrangement uses TRBV7-9 and TRBJ2-7; 7 nucleotides agree with TRBD1. CDR3 length: 15 amino acids. Per germline, CDR1 SEHNR and CDR2 FQNEAQ (reference sequence). Trimming removed 0 bases from V and 5 bases from J; junction bases left unmatched: 7. The CDR3 loop reads CASSLAPGTDDEQYF. The CDR3 coding sequence is TGTGCCAGCAGCTTAGCCCCCGGGACAGACGACGAGCAGTACTTC.

The chain combines TRBV12-3 or TRBV12-4 with TRBJ2-1; 9 nucleotides line up with TRBD2. After removal of 2 bases from V and 7 bases from J, the junction contained 6 bases not matched to a gene. The CDR3 is 15 residues long. CDR3 residues: CASSLYGGGANEQFF. CDR3 DNA: TGTGCCAGCAGTTTATACGGCGGGGGGGCGAATGAGCAGTTCTTC.

The chain links TRBV2 to TRBJ2-5; 11 bases map to TRBD2. CDR1 and CDR2 from the germline V gene are SNHLY and FYNNEI. This CDR3 is built from 13 residues. V lost 6 bases and J lost 11; bases outside the gene matches: 8. CDR3: CASRTSGVPDQYF. The CDR3 DNA reads as TGTGCCAGCAGGACTAGCGGGGTACCCGATCAGTACTTC.

The CDR3 sequence is CASSWDPQAQYF. The CDR3 DNA follows: TGTGCCAGCAGTTGGGACCCCCAGGCCCAGTACTTC. The chain carries TRBV12-3 or TRBV12-4 and TRBJ2-7; D is tentatively TRBD1 or TRBD2 (5 bases each). This CDR3 region has 12 residues. Trimming took 4 bases from V and 10 from J, leaving 14 bases between them.

This clonotype was detected only a few times. The chain has TRBV20-1 and TRBJ1-2; TRBD1 might be the D (6 bases). In germline, CDR1 is DFQATT, CDR2 SNEGSKA (reference sequence). With 8 bases removed from V and 0 bases from J, the gap between germline ends came to 19 bases. This CDR3 is built from 15 residues. CDR3 in amino acids: CSYQRGPPANYGYTF. The CDR3 DNA follows: TGCAGTTATCAGCGGGGGCCCCCAGCTAACTATGGCTACACCTTC.

The rearrangement joins TRBV20-1 to TRBJ2-3; TRBD2 might be the D (5 bases). V was trimmed by 2 bases and J by 1 base, leaving 10 bases between them. The CDR3 covers 14 residues. Germline values: CDR1 DFQATT, CDR2 SNEGSKA (reference sequence). The CDR3 nucleotides are TGCAGTGCTAGAAGGACTGGGGGCACAGATACGCAGTATTTT. It translates to CSARRTGGTDTQYF.

The chain is built from TRBV10-3 and TRBJ2-5; 9 bases are shared with TRBD1. After removal of 5 bases from V and 0 bases from J, the junction contained 10 bases not matched to a gene. The V gene's germline CDR1 is ENHRY and CDR2 SYGVKD. CDR3 length: 17 amino acids. The CDR3: CAISLGTGFSYQETQYF. The CDR3 DNA reads TGTGCCATCAGTCTAGGGACAGGGTTTTCGTACCAAGAGACCCAGTACTTC.